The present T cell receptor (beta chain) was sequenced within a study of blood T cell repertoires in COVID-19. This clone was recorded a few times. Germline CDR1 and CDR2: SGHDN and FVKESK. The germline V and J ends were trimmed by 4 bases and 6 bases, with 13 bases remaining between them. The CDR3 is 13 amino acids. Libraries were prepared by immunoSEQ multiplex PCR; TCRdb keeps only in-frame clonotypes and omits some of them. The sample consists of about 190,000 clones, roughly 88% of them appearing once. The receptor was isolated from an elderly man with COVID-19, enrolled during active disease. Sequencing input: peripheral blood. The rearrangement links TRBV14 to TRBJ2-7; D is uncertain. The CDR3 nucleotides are TGTGCCAGCAGCCTACAGCCGGAAGGCGAGCAGTACTTC. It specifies CASSLQPEGEQYF.